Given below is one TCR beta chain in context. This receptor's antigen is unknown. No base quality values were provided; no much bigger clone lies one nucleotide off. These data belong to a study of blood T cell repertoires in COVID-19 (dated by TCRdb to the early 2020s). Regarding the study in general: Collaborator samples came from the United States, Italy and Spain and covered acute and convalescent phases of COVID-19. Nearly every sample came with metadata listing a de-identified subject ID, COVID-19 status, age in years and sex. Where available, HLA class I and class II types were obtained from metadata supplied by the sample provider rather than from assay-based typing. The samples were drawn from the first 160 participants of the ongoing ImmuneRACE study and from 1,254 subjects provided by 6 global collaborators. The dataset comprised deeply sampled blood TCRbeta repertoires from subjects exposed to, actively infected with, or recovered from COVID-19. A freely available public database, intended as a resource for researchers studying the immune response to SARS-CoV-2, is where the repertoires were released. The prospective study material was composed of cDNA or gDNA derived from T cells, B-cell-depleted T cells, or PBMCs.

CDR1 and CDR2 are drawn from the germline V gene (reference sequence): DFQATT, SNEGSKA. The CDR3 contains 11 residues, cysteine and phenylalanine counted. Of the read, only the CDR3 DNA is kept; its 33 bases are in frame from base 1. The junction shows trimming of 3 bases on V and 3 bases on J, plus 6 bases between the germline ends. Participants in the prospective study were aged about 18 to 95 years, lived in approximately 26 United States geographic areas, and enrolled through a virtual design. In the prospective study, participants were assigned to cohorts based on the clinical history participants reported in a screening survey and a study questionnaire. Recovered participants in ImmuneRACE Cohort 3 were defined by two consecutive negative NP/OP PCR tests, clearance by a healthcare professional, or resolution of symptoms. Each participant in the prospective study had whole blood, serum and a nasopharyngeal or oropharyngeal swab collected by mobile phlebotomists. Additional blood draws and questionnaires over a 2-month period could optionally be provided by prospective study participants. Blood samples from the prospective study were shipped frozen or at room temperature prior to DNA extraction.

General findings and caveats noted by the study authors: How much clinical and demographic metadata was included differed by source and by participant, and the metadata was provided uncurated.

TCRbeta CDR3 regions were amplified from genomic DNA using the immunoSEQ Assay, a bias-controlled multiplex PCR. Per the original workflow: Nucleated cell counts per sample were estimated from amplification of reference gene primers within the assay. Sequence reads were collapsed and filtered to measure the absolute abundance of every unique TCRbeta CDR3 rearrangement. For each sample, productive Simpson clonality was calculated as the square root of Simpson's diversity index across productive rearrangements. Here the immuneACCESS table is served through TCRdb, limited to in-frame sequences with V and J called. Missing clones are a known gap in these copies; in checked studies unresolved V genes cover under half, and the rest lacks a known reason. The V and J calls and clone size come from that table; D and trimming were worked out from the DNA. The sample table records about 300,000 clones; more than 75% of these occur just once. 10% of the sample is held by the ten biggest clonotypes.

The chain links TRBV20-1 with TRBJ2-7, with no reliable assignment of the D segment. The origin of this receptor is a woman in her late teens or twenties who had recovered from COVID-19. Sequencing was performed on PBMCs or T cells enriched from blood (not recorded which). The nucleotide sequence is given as TGCAGTGCTAGTGTCGGCTACGAGCAGTACTTC. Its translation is CSASVGYEQYF.